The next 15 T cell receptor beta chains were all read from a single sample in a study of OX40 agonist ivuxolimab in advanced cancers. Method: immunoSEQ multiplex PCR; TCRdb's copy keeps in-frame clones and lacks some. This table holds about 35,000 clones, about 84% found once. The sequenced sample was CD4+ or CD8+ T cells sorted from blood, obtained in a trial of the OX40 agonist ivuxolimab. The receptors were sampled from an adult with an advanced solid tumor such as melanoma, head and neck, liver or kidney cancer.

The CDR3 nucleotides are TGTGCCAGTGATACGGGGGGGCGCACAGATACGCAGTATTTT. Translating gives CASDTGGRTDTQYF. This chain connects TRBV9 to TRBJ2-3; 8 nucleotides match TRBD2. J gave up 1 base and V 8 bases, and 6 bases lay outside the gene matches. Germline CDR1 is SGDLS and CDR2 is YYNGEE. The CDR3 has 14 residues.

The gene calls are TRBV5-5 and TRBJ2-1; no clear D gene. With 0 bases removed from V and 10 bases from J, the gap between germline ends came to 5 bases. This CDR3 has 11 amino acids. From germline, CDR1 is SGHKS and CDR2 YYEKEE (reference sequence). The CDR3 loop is CASSLGLEQFF. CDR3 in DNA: TGTGCCAGCAGCTTGGGGCTAGAGCAGTTCTTC.

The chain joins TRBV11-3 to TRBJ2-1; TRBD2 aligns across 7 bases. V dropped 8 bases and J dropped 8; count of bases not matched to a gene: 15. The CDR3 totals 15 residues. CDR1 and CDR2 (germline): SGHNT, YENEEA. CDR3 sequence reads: CASHFRASGGHEQFF. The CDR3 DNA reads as TGTGCCAGCCATTTTAGGGCTAGCGGAGGCCATGAGCAGTTCTTC.

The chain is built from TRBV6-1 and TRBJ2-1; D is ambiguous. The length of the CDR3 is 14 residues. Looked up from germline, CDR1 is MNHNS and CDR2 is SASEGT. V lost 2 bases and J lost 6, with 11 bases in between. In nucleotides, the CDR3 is TGTGCCAGCAGTGAAAGTTGGGCGCTCAATGAGCAGTTCTTC. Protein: CASSESWALNEQFF.

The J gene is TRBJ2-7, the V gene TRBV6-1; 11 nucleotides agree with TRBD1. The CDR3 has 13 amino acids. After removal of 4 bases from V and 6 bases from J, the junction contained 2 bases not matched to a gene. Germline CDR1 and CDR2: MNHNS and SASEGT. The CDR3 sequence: CASSGTGGIEQYF. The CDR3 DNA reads TGTGCCAGCAGTGGGACAGGGGGCATCGAGCAGTACTTC.

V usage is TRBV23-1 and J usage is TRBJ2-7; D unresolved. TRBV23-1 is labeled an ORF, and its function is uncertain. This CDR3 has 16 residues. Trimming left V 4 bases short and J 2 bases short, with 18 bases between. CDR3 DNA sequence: TGCGCCAGCAGTCTCACCTCTTGGGATGGGACCTACGAGCAGTACTTC. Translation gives CASSLTSWDGTYEQYF.

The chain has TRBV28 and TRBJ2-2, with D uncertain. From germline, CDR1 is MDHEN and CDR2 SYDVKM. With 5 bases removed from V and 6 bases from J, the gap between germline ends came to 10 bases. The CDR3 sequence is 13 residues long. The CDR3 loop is CASSPRLAGELFF. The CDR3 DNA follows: TGTGCCAGCAGTCCCCGTTTGGCCGGGGAGCTGTTTTTT.

CDR3: CASSLGWSNQPQHF. Written as DNA, the CDR3 is TGTGCCAGCAGCCTGGGGTGGAGCAATCAGCCCCAGCATTTT. This chain uses TRBV7-9 with TRBJ1-5; D uncertain. This CDR3 has 14 residues. Looked up from germline, CDR1 is SEHNR and CDR2 is FQNEAQ (reference sequence). With 5 bases removed from V and 1 base from J, the gap between germline ends came to 9 bases.

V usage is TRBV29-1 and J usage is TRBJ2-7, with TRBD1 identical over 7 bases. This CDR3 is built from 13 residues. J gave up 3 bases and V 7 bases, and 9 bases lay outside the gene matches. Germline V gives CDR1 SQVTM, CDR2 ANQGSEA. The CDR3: CSGRQGLGYEQYF. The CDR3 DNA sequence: TGCAGCGGGCGACAGGGCCTCGGCTACGAGCAGTACTTC.

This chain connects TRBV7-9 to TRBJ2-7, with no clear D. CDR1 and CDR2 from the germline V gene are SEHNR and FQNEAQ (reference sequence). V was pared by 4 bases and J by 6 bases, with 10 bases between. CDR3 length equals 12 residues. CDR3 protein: CASSYSNPEQYF. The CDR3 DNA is TGTGCCAGCAGCTACTCAAACCCCGAGCAGTACTTC.

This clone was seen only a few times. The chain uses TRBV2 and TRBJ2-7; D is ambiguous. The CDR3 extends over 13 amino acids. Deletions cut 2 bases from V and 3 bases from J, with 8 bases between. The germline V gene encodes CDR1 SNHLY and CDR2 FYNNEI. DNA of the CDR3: TGTGCCAGCAGTGAAATAGAGCTCTACGAGCAGTACTTC. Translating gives CASSEIELYEQYF.

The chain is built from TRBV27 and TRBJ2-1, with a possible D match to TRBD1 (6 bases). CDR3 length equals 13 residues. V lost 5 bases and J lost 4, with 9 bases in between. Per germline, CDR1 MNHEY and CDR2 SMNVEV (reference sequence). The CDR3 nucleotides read TGTGCCAGCAGTAGTAGGGGGTACAATGAGCAGTTCTTC. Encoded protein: CASSSRGYNEQFF.

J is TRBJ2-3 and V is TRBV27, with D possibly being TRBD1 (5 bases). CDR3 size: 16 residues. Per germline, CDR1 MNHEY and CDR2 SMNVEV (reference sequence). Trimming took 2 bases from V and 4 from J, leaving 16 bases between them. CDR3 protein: CASSLTPWQGSDTQYF. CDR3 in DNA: TGTGCCAGCAGTTTAACGCCCTGGCAGGGCTCAGATACGCAGTATTTT.

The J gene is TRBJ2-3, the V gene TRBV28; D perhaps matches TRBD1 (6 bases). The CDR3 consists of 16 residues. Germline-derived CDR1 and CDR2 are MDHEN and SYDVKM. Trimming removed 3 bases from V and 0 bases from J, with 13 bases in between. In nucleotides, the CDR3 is TGTGCCAGCAGTTTGTACGGGACACGTAGCACAGATACGCAGTATTTT. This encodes CASSLYGTRSTDTQYF. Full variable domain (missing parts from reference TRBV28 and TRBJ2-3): DVKVTQSSRYLVKRTGEKVFLECVQDMDHENMFWYRQDPGLGLRLIYFSYDVKMKEKGDIPEGYSVSREKKERFSLILESASTNQTSMYLCASSLYGTRSTDTQYFGPGTRLTVL.

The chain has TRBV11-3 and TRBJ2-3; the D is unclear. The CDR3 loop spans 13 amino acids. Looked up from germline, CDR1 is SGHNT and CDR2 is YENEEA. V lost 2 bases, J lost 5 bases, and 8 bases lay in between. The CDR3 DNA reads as TGTGCCAGCAGCTTATATCCGGGAGATACGCAGTATTTT. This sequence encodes CASSLYPGDTQYF.